These 26 T cell receptor beta chains were all obtained from the same sample, sequenced in a study of T cell responses to AZD1222 COVID-19 vaccine. Assay: immunoSEQ multiplex PCR; the TCRdb copy retains only in-frame clones and omits some. The table lists approximately 130,000 clones, around nine tenths of them singletons. The input for sequencing was peripheral blood, taken on day 0 of AZD1222 vaccination. The receptors derive from an adult in good health.

V is TRBV11-2 and J is TRBJ1-1, with 7 nucleotides matching TRBD1. This CDR3 has 13 amino acids. V lost 5 bases to trimming and J lost 6 bases; unmatched junction nucleotides: 6. Germline V CDR1 and CDR2: SGHAT, FQNNGV. Here the CDR3 reads CASSPAGGAEAFF. CDR3 nucleotide sequence: TGTGCCAGCAGCCCAGCAGGGGGGGCTGAAGCTTTCTTT.

J is TRBJ2-1 and V is TRBV21-1. TRBV21-1 is classified as a pseudogene. The CDR3 runs to 13 residues. Written as DNA, the CDR3 is TGTGCCAGCAACGAACCAAACTACAATGAGCAGTTCTTC. Translated, it gives CASNEPNYNEQFF.

The V and J genes are TRBV19 and TRBJ2-7; 9 positions match TRBD2. After removal of 7 bases from V and 0 bases from J, the junction contained 7 bases not matched to a gene. The length of the CDR3 is 15 residues. In germline, CDR1 is LNHDA, CDR2 SQIVND (reference sequence). CDR3 bases: TGTGCCAGTAACCCTAGCGGGGTGAGCTCCTACGAGCAGTACTTC. This sequence encodes CASNPSGVSSYEQYF.

The gene calls are TRBV18 and TRBJ2-7; TRBD2 is a possible D gene (7 bases). The germline V gene encodes CDR1 KGHSH and CDR2 LQKENI. The CDR3 is 16 residues long. Deletions cut 0 bases from V and 5 bases from J, with 17 bases between. CDR3 amino acids: CASSPPGGGARDEQYF. The CDR3 nucleotides are TGTGCCAGCTCACCACCGGGGGGGGGCGCCCGGGACGAGCAGTACTTC.

This clone has only one observation. The chain uses TRBV6-2 or TRBV6-3 and TRBJ2-7; tentatively, D is TRBD2 (7 bases). CDR3 length: 15 amino acids. V lost 1 base and J lost 2, with 12 bases in between. Germline V lookup: CDR1 MNHEY, CDR2 SVGEGT. The CDR3 nucleotides read TGTGCCAGCAGTTACTTATCGCGGGGGCCCTACGAGCAGTACTTC. Protein: CASSYLSRGPYEQYF.

The gene calls are TRBV15 and TRBJ2-2; 10 positions agree with TRBD2. J lost 0 bases, V lost 11 bases, and 3 bases had no gene match. Germline CDR1 and CDR2: LNHNV and YYDKDF (reference sequence). This CDR3 has 14 residues. CDR3 loop: CASTSGANTGELFF. DNA of the CDR3: TGTGCCTCAACTAGCGGGGCGAACACCGGGGAGCTGTTTTTT.

The chain couples TRBV5-1 to TRBJ1-4; TRBD1 aligns across 7 bases. The germline gives CDR1 SGHRS, CDR2 YFSETQ. The V gene end was trimmed by 0 bases and the J gene end by 7 bases; junction bases not matched to a gene: 6. The CDR3 length is 15 residues. The CDR3 protein is CASSLGGGVIEKLFF. The CDR3 DNA reads TGCGCCAGCAGCTTGGGAGGGGGCGTAATTGAAAAACTGTTTTTT.

Only one count was recorded for this clone. The rearrangement joins TRBV6-5 to TRBJ2-5; D is possibly TRBD2 (5 bases). Per the germline V gene, CDR1 is MNHEY and CDR2 is SVGAGI. CDR3 length equals 15 residues. V lost 0 bases, J lost 5 bases, and 13 bases lay in between. CDR3 protein: CASSYSRTYGETQYF. In DNA, the CDR3 is TGTGCCAGCAGTTACTCGCGGACTTATGGGGAGACCCAGTACTTC.

The chain is built from TRBV19 and TRBJ2-2; 7 bases are a match to TRBD2. CDR1 is LNHDA, CDR2 SQIVND, per germline (reference sequence). With 2 bases clipped from V and 1 base from J, the junction kept 4 bases outside the gene matches. CDR3 size: 16 residues. CDR3 region: CASSIKSSGNTGELFF. The CDR3 DNA reads TGTGCCAGTAGTATAAAGTCTAGCGGGAACACCGGGGAGCTGTTTTTT.

This clone was seen only once. The chain combines TRBV7-2 with TRBJ1-5, with TRBD1 identical over 8 bases. Germline CDR1 SGHTA, CDR2 FQGNSA. V was pared by 4 bases and J by 7 bases, with 12 bases of the junction left unmatched. The CDR3 runs 16 residues. The CDR3 sequence is CASSSRYRGGEQPQHF. In DNA, the CDR3 is TGTGCCAGCAGCTCCAGGTACAGGGGGGGGGAACAGCCCCAGCATTTT.

This clone was found once. The chain couples TRBV7-9 to TRBJ2-2, with TRBD1 matching over 8 bases. The CDR3 is made up of 15 amino acids. Germline CDR1 reads SEHNR; CDR2 reads FQNEAQ (reference sequence). Germline trimming cut 3 bases from V and 7 bases from J; bases unmatched to any gene: 7. CDR3 DNA sequence: TGTGCCAGCAGCTTCAGGGGGCCGCAGAGCGGGGAGCTGTTTTTT. Amino acids: CASSFRGPQSGELFF.

CDR3 amino acids: CASSIDLSGVVYGYTF. The CDR3 nucleotides read TGTGCCAGTAGTATAGACCTTTCAGGGGTGGTCTATGGCTACACCTTC. This chain links TRBV19 with TRBJ1-2, with a tentative D call TRBD1 (6 bases). The CDR3 length is 16 residues. CDR1 is LNHDA and CDR2 is SQIVND in the germline V gene (reference sequence). Trimming stripped 0 bases from V and 4 bases from J, with 15 bases between.

This clone was recorded once. The genes are TRBV28 and TRBJ2-1; D remains ambiguous. The CDR3 is 12 residues long. The germline V and J ends were trimmed by 5 bases and 10 bases, with 12 bases remaining between them. Germline V gene lookup returns CDR1 MDHEN and CDR2 SYDVKM. The CDR3 protein is CASSLRTHEQFF. The CDR3 DNA follows: TGTGCCAGCAGTCTACGGACCCACGAGCAGTTCTTC. The complete variable domain, with remaining parts taken from reference TRBV28 and TRBJ2-1, reads DVKVTQSSRYLVKRTGEKVFLECVQDMDHENMFWYRQDPGLGLRLIYFSYDVKMKEKGDIPEGYSVSREKKERFSLILESASTNQTSMYLCASSLRTHEQFFGPGTRLTVL.

This clone was detected once. The rearrangement uses TRBV7-2 and TRBJ1-2; 7 positions agree with TRBD1. V was clipped by 7 bases and J by 8 bases; unmatched bases: 10. The CDR3 length is 13 residues. The germline gives CDR1 SGHTA, CDR2 FQGNSA. CDR3 protein: CASILGGARGYTF. The CDR3 DNA reads TGTGCCAGCATCCTAGGGGGCGCTAGGGGCTACACCTTC.

The genes are TRBV28 and TRBJ1-2, with TRBD1 matching 9 bases. The V gene's germline CDR1 is MDHEN and CDR2 SYDVKM. The CDR3 spans 15 residues. V dropped 6 bases and J dropped 4; count of bases not matched to a gene: 9. This chain's CDR3 is CASSIGTGFIYGYTF. The CDR3 DNA is TGTGCCAGCAGCATAGGGACAGGGTTCATCTATGGCTACACCTTC.

This chain links TRBV29-1 with TRBJ2-5; no clear D. The CDR3 runs 12 residues. The V end lost 7 bases, the J end lost 4 bases, and 13 bases lay between the germline ends. Germline assignment: CDR1 SQVTM and CDR2 ANQGSEA. The CDR3 loop is CSAGNVRETQYF. The CDR3 coding sequence is TGCAGCGCCGGCAACGTCCGAGAGACCCAGTACTTC. The full variable domain, with the rest looked up from reference TRBV29-1 and TRBJ2-5, is SAVISQKPSRDICQRGTSLTIQCQVDSQVTMMFWYRQQPGQSLTLIATANQGSEATYESGFVIDKFPISRPNLTFSTLTVSNMSPEDSSIYLCSAGNVRETQYFGPGTRLLVL.

The chain links TRBV15 to TRBJ1-5, with D perhaps TRBD1 (6 bases). The CDR3 loop spans 16 amino acids. Germline V gene sequence: CDR1 LNHNV, CDR2 YYDKDF (reference sequence). With 2 bases removed from V and 6 bases from J, the gap between germline ends came to 17 bases. CDR3 bases: TGTGCCACCAGCAGATACCCCGGGGGGCAGGGTCAGCCCCAGCATTTT. It encodes CATSRYPGGQGQPQHF.

The gene calls are TRBV5-1 and TRBJ2-3, with D perhaps matching TRBD1 or TRBD2 (6 bases each). Deletions cut 4 bases from V and 0 bases from J, with 9 bases between. Germline V CDR1 and CDR2: SGHRS, YFSETQ. CDR3 length: 14 amino acids. CDR3 residues: CASSRGDSTDTQYF. The CDR3 DNA sequence: TGCGCCAGCAGCAGGGGGGACAGCACAGATACGCAGTATTTT.

The chain recombines TRBV7-3 with TRBJ1-3; no reliable D call. Per the germline V gene, CDR1 is SGHTA and CDR2 is FQGTGA. V was pared by 1 base and J by 2 bases, with 9 bases between. This CDR3 is 15 amino acids long. The CDR3 spells CASSLSSGAGNTIYF. The DNA of the CDR3 is TGTGCCAGCAGCTTAAGTTCCGGAGCTGGAAACACCATATATTTT.

This chain uses TRBV19 with TRBJ1-4, with 7 bases that match TRBD1. From germline, CDR1 is LNHDA and CDR2 SQIVND (reference sequence). The junction had 8 bases not matched to a gene; V was cut back by 4 bases and J by 3 bases. This CDR3 has 16 residues. The CDR3 bases are TGTGCCAGTAGTAGAAGCTACAGGGGCTCTAATGAAAAACTGTTTTTT. It specifies CASSRSYRGSNEKLFF.

The CDR3 sequence: CAQDGGLNQPQHF. The CDR3 nucleotides read TGTGCACAGGACGGGGGGTTGAATCAGCCCCAGCATTTT. The V and J genes are TRBV30 and TRBJ1-5; weak D call: TRBD1 (5 bases). The CDR3 has 13 residues. From germline, CDR1 is GTSNPN and CDR2 SVGIG (reference sequence).

The V call is TRBV7-9, the J call TRBJ1-1, with 8 bases lining up with TRBD1. Trimming took 5 bases from V and 7 from J; bases not matched to a gene: 12. Looked up from germline, CDR1 is SEHNR and CDR2 is FQNEAQ (reference sequence). The CDR3 runs to 15 residues. The CDR3 loop is CASSTAGGLTFEAFF. CDR3 sequence (DNA): TGTGCCAGCAGCACCGCAGGGGGCCTCACCTTTGAAGCTTTCTTT.

The chain recombines TRBV7-9 with TRBJ2-3, with TRBD2 matching 12 bases. Germline values: CDR1 SEHNR, CDR2 FQNEAQ (reference sequence). The V segment lost 1 base and the J segment 1 base; nucleotides outside the gene matches: 0. The CDR3 runs to 16 residues. This CDR3 is CASSLGLAGGTDTQYF. The DNA of the CDR3 is TGTGCCAGCAGCTTAGGACTAGCGGGAGGCACAGATACGCAGTATTTT.

The genes are TRBV5-1 and TRBJ1-4, with a tentative D call TRBD1 (6 bases). Germline lookup yields CDR1 SGHRS and CDR2 YFSETQ. This CDR3 region has 14 residues. Trimming cost V 1 base and J 8 bases, with 12 bases left between them. DNA of the CDR3: TGCGCCAGCAGCTTGACCAGGGGAGAGGAAAAACTGTTTTTT. It codes for CASSLTRGEEKLFF.

A few counts support this clone. V and J are TRBV21-1 and TRBJ2-1; the DNA was not used to check the table's D call, TRBD2. TRBV21-1 is noted as a pseudogene. The CDR3 consists of 16 residues. CDR3 protein: CASSKQGTSGAVEQFF. The CDR3 DNA reads as TGTGCCAGCAGCAAACAAGGGACTAGCGGCGCGGTGGAGCAGTTCTTC.

This sequence joins TRBV19 and TRBJ1-6; D perhaps matches TRBD1 (5 bases). With 2 bases removed from V and 8 bases from J, the gap between germline ends came to 10 bases. The CDR3 has 14 amino acids. Germline V gene data show CDR1 as LNHDA and CDR2 as SQIVND (reference sequence). For the CDR3, the DNA is TGTGCCAGTAGTATACTGGGACTGGATTCACCCCTCCACTTT. Amino acids: CASSILGLDSPLHF.